These T cell receptor beta chains were read from a single sample in a study of T cells in Graves' hyperthyroidism and ophthalmopathy. TCRdb re-called the multiplex PCR reads with MiXCR, one entry per CDR3 protein. The table records around 570,000 distinct CDR3 sequences, approximately 20% of them present only once. Sequenced material: blood. The receptors were sampled from a man aged 40-50 years with Graves' ophthalmopathy. Each CDR3 is given with its conserved first and last residue. The D gene is left open where the match is weak. Part of the rows lack a size; the others show once, few, many or a class for expanded clones.

d_call: TRBD1
j_call: TRBJ2-5
v_call: TRBV12-3/TRBV12-4
clone_size: many
cdr3_nt: TGTGCCAGCACCTATTCAGGGGGTACGAAGACCCAGTACTTC
cdr3_aa: CASTYSGGTKTQYF

d_call: TRBD2
j_call: TRBJ2-3
v_call: TRBV20-1
clone_size: NA
cdr3_nt: TGCAGTGCTAAGCGGGGCGTAGATACGCAGTATTTT
cdr3_aa: CSAKRGVDTQYF

d_call: NA
j_call: TRBJ2-7
v_call: TRBV18
clone_size: many
cdr3_nt: TGTGCCAGCTCACCCAGAGGGGAAGGCGAGCAGTACTTC
cdr3_aa: CASSPRGEGEQYF

d_call: NA
j_call: TRBJ2-1
v_call: TRBV12-3/TRBV12-4
clone_size: few
cdr3_nt: TGTGCCAGCAGTTTAGCATACCGCTCCTACAATGAGCAGTTCTTC
cdr3_aa: CASSLAYRSYNEQFF

d_call: TRBD2
j_call: TRBJ2-5
v_call: TRBV19
clone_size: NA
cdr3_nt: TGTGCCAGTAGTATAGCTATGACTCCGAGGACTAGGGATTGGGAGACCCAGTACTTC
cdr3_aa: CASSIAMTPRTRDWETQYF

d_call: NA
j_call: TRBJ1-1
v_call: TRBV7-8
clone_size: NA
cdr3_nt: TGTGCCAGCAGCTCAGTCGCTTGGACAGCCTTTGGGAACGCTGAAGCTTTCTTT
cdr3_aa: CASSSVAWTAFGNAEAFF

d_call: NA
j_call: TRBJ2-2
v_call: TRBV6-2/TRBV6-3
clone_size: NA
cdr3_nt: TGTGCCAGCAGTTACTCGGCCAGCATCGCGAACACCGGGGAGCTGTTTTTT
cdr3_aa: CASSYSASIANTGELFF

d_call: NA
j_call: TRBJ2-3
v_call: TRBV18
clone_size: NA
cdr3_nt: TGTGCCAGCTCCCCCGGCCTCCAACGCACAGATACGCAGTATTTT
cdr3_aa: CASSPGLQRTDTQYF

d_call: TRBD2
j_call: TRBJ2-1
v_call: TRBV11-2
clone_size: many
cdr3_nt: TGTGCCAGCAGCTTCCGAGATAGCGGGAGGGGGGCGGAGCAGTTCTTC
cdr3_aa: CASSFRDSGRGAEQFF

d_call: TRBD2
j_call: TRBJ2-1
v_call: TRBV18
clone_size: NA
cdr3_nt: TGTGCCAGCTCACCACCCAGATGGGTTAGCGGGGGGTTGACCTACAATGAGCAGTTCTTC
cdr3_aa: CASSPPRWVSGGLTYNEQFF

d_call: NA
j_call: TRBJ1-2
v_call: TRBV6-5
clone_size: NA
cdr3_nt: TGTGCCAGCAGTTCGTCAGGATATTGGGACTATGGCTACACCTTC
cdr3_aa: CASSSSGYWDYGYTF

d_call: TRBD1
j_call: TRBJ1-3
v_call: TRBV6-1
clone_size: NA
cdr3_nt: TGTGCCAGCGAGGAGACAGGGGGAAACACCATATATTTT
cdr3_aa: CASEETGGNTIYF

d_call: NA
j_call: TRBJ1-2
v_call: TRBV6-1
clone_size: few
cdr3_nt: TGTGCCAGCAGCCCTGCGGGGGTTAACTATGGCTACACCTTC
cdr3_aa: CASSPAGVNYGYTF

d_call: NA
j_call: TRBJ2-1
v_call: TRBV29-1
clone_size: NA
cdr3_nt: TGCAGCATTCAGGGAAGCTCCTACAATGAGCAGTTCTTC
cdr3_aa: CSIQGSSYNEQFF

d_call: NA
j_call: TRBJ2-7
v_call: TRBV2
clone_size: NA
cdr3_nt: TGTGCCAGCAGTGAAGGAGGAGCGGGCCCCTCGGCCTTTGAGCAGTACTTC
cdr3_aa: CASSEGGAGPSAFEQYF

d_call: NA
j_call: TRBJ1-1
v_call: TRBV27
clone_size: many
cdr3_nt: TGTGCCAGCAGCCTCGACCCCTTGAGGATCCCTGAAGCTTTCTTT
cdr3_aa: CASSLDPLRIPEAFF

d_call: TRBD1
j_call: TRBJ2-7
v_call: TRBV9
clone_size: few
cdr3_nt: TGTGCCAGCAGCGTAGGCTGGGACAGTTCCTACGAGCAGTACTTC
cdr3_aa: CASSVGWDSSYEQYF

d_call: TRBD1
j_call: TRBJ1-5
v_call: TRBV2
clone_size: many
cdr3_nt: TGTGCCAGCGGGAGGGACAGGGAGAAGCCCCAGCATTTT
cdr3_aa: CASGRDREKPQHF

d_call: TRBD2
j_call: TRBJ2-1
v_call: TRBV7-3
clone_size: NA
cdr3_nt: TGTGCCACAACCCTCGCGGGAGGAGTGAATGAGCAGTTCTTC
cdr3_aa: CATTLAGGVNEQFF

d_call: TRBD2
j_call: TRBJ2-1
v_call: TRBV5-1
clone_size: many
cdr3_nt: TGCGCCAGCAGCTTGCCGACTAGCACAAATGAGCAGTTCTTC
cdr3_aa: CASSLPTSTNEQFF

d_call: NA
j_call: TRBJ2-7
v_call: TRBV10-2
clone_size: few
cdr3_nt: TGCGCCAGCAGTGACCCTTCCTACGAGCAGTACTTC
cdr3_aa: CASSDPSYEQYF

d_call: NA
j_call: TRBJ1-6
v_call: TRBV9
clone_size: NA
cdr3_nt: TGTGCCAGCAGCGGGGACCCAGGCGGCCATTCACCCCTCCACTTT
cdr3_aa: CASSGDPGGHSPLHF

d_call: NA
j_call: TRBJ2-1
v_call: TRBV15
clone_size: NA
cdr3_nt: TGTGCCACCAGCAGAGAGGGGGCGAATGAGCAGTTCTTC
cdr3_aa: CATSREGANEQFF

d_call: NA
j_call: TRBJ2-2
v_call: TRBV10-3
clone_size: NA
cdr3_nt: TGTGCCATCAGTGAGTCCCAGGGGCCCGGGGAGCTGTTTTTT
cdr3_aa: CAISESQGPGELFF

d_call: NA
j_call: TRBJ1-2
v_call: TRBV27
clone_size: NA
cdr3_nt: TGTGCCAGCGCCAATGGGGTCTGGGGTGGCTACACCTTC
cdr3_aa: CASANGVWGGYTF

d_call: TRBD1
j_call: TRBJ2-7
v_call: TRBV9
clone_size: NA
cdr3_nt: TGTGCCAGCAGCGTGTACTGGGACAGGGGTTACGAGCAGTACTTC
cdr3_aa: CASSVYWDRGYEQYF

d_call: NA
j_call: TRBJ2-1
v_call: TRBV20-1
clone_size: NA
cdr3_nt: TGCAGTGCCCTTAGGAAGGGCAGGCCCTCATACAATGAGCAGTTCTTC
cdr3_aa: CSALRKGRPSYNEQFF

d_call: NA
j_call: TRBJ1-6
v_call: TRBV7-2
clone_size: NA
cdr3_nt: TGTGCCAGCAGCGCTCCCCGGTCGGGACACCCCGTCCACTTT
cdr3_aa: CASSAPRSGHPVHF

d_call: NA
j_call: TRBJ1-2
v_call: TRBV11-2
clone_size: many
cdr3_nt: TGTGCCAGCAGCTTAGCCGAGAACTATGGCTACACCTTC
cdr3_aa: CASSLAENYGYTF

d_call: NA
j_call: TRBJ2-2
v_call: TRBV5-5
clone_size: few
cdr3_nt: TGTGCCAGCAGCTTGGCCGCGGGCAGGGTGGCCGGGGAGCTGTTTTTT
cdr3_aa: CASSLAAGRVAGELFF

d_call: NA
j_call: TRBJ1-2
v_call: TRBV6-5
clone_size: NA
cdr3_nt: TGTGCCAGCAGTTACTCCCCGGGGTACTATGGCTACACCTTC
cdr3_aa: CASSYSPGYYGYTF

d_call: NA
j_call: TRBJ1-1
v_call: TRBV12-3/TRBV12-4
clone_size: few
cdr3_nt: TGTGCCAGCAGGGCAACAATGAAGGAGATTGAAGCTTTCTTT
cdr3_aa: CASRATMKEIEAFF

d_call: TRBD2
j_call: TRBJ2-5
v_call: TRBV27
clone_size: NA
cdr3_nt: TGTGCCAGCAGGGTCAAAAGCGGGAGAGGAGTGAAGACCCAGTACTTC
cdr3_aa: CASRVKSGRGVKTQYF

d_call: NA
j_call: TRBJ2-7
v_call: TRBV27
clone_size: NA
cdr3_nt: TGTGCCAGCAGTTTATCGGTCTGGGGGCAGGAGCAGTACTTC
cdr3_aa: CASSLSVWGQEQYF

d_call: TRBD1
j_call: TRBJ1-6
v_call: TRBV2
clone_size: few
cdr3_nt: TGTGCCAGCAATCCGGACAGGGGCAATTCACCCCTCCACTTT
cdr3_aa: CASNPDRGNSPLHF

d_call: TRBD1
j_call: TRBJ2-7
v_call: TRBV5-1
clone_size: NA
cdr3_nt: TGCGCCAGCAGCTTGGCCGGGACAGGATTACCCTACGAGCAGTACTTC
cdr3_aa: CASSLAGTGLPYEQYF

d_call: NA
j_call: TRBJ2-4
v_call: TRBV6-2/TRBV6-3
clone_size: many
cdr3_nt: TGTGCCAGCAGTCCAGGAAGGGACCAAAACATTCAGTACTTC
cdr3_aa: CASSPGRDQNIQYF

d_call: TRBD2
j_call: TRBJ2-7
v_call: TRBV20-1
clone_size: NA
cdr3_nt: TGCAGTGCTGACCATCGGACTAGCGGAACCTACGAGCAGTACTTC
cdr3_aa: CSADHRTSGTYEQYF

d_call: NA
j_call: TRBJ2-7
v_call: TRBV2
clone_size: many
cdr3_nt: TGTGCCACCTCGGGCAGCTCCTACGAGCAGTACTTC
cdr3_aa: CATSGSSYEQYF

d_call: NA
j_call: TRBJ1-2
v_call: TRBV7-2
clone_size: many
cdr3_nt: TGTGCCAGCAGCTTTACCGGGGCGGGCTACACCTTC
cdr3_aa: CASSFTGAGYTF

d_call: TRBD1
j_call: TRBJ2-5
v_call: TRBV12-3/TRBV12-4
clone_size: few
cdr3_nt: TGTGCCAGCAGTTTACTTCAGGGGGACAGCCTCCAAGAGACCCAGTACTTC
cdr3_aa: CASSLLQGDSLQETQYF

d_call: NA
j_call: TRBJ2-2
v_call: TRBV30
clone_size: NA
cdr3_nt: TGTGCCTGGAGTCCGTGGGGCGCGGACACCGGGGAGCTGTTTTTT
cdr3_aa: CAWSPWGADTGELFF

d_call: NA
j_call: TRBJ2-5
v_call: TRBV4-3
clone_size: few
cdr3_nt: TGCGCCAGCAGCCAAGAAACAGGCAGAAGTTTGTACTTC
cdr3_aa: CASSQETGRSLYF

d_call: NA
j_call: TRBJ2-7
v_call: TRBV30
clone_size: many
cdr3_nt: TGTGCCTGGGCCTCAGGGGCCTCCTACGAGCAGTACTTC
cdr3_aa: CAWASGASYEQYF